The source of this T cell receptor beta chain is a study of T cell responses to AZD1222 COVID-19 vaccine. Regarding the study as a whole: The donor cohort was predominantly white British with a female majority, and clonal diversity may have been underestimated.

The CDR3 totals 14 residues. Trimming removed 2 bases from V and 3 bases from J; junction bases left unmatched: 3. Germline loops: CDR1 SNHLY, CDR2 FYNNEI. In the case of this clone: What it binds is unknown.

Combined were second doses at about 4 or about 12 weeks. Using immunoSEQ multiplex PCR, the repertoire was profiled, and TCRdb retains in-frame clones only, with some absent. The sample includes approximately 93,000 clones, roughly nine tenths of them seen just once. This TCR was recovered from an adult who received the AZD1222 COVID-19 vaccine. This sequence joins TRBV2 and TRBJ1-1; 7 nucleotides match TRBD1. The starting material was peripheral blood, obtained 28 days after the second AZD1222 dose. The CDR3 sequence is CASSEPGGDTEAFF. CDR3 nucleotides: TGTGCCAGCAGTGAACCAGGGGGGGACACTGAAGCTTTCTTT.